Below, 5 T cell receptor beta chains from the same sample are listed, as sequenced in a study of patients and donors after allogeneic stem cell transplantation. TCRdb passed the RT-PCR reads through MiXCR, listing each CDR3 protein once. The table lists tens of thousands of distinct CDR3 sequences, around 48% of them singletons, with roughly 64% in the top ten. Sequenced sample: blood, either unsorted or a sorted T cell fraction (not recorded which). The source of these receptors is a human donor who was either an allogeneic HSCT recipient or a stem cell or donor lymphocyte infusion donor (not recorded which). It is not recorded whose cells these are; they may come from a transplant donor.

This clonotype was picked up a small number of times. V usage is TRBV28 and J usage is TRBJ1-1; D may be TRBD1 (6 bases). The CDR3 sequence is 15 residues long. V shed 4 bases and J shed 1 base, with 13 bases lying between them. Germline loops: CDR1 MDHEN, CDR2 SYDVKM. DNA of the CDR3: TGTGCCAGCAGTTCGGCCCGGGGGGCGAACACTGAAGCTTTCTTT. It yields the protein CASSSARGANTEAFF.

This clonotype was picked up a small number of times. This sequence joins TRBV6-5 and TRBJ1-2, with 7 positions matching TRBD1. V was clipped by 6 bases and J by 4 bases; unmatched bases: 11. Germline assignment: CDR1 MNHEY and CDR2 SVGAGI. CDR3 size: 15 residues. The CDR3 bases are TGTGCCAGCAGAGCCCGGGACAGACCATCCTATGGCTACACCTTC. It specifies CASRARDRPSYGYTF.

This clonotype appeared a few times. J is TRBJ1-1 and V is TRBV25-1, with a tentative D call TRBD1 (6 bases). The CDR3 has 14 residues. Trimming removed 1 base from V and 6 bases from J, with 12 bases in between. CDR1 is MGHDK and CDR2 is SYGVNS in the germline V gene. The CDR3 DNA is TGTGCCAGCAGTGAATTCACAGGGTCCTCTGAAGCTTTCTTT. Translating it yields CASSEFTGSSEAFF.

The chain is built from TRBV7-9 and TRBJ1-2, with TRBD1 as a possible D gene (6 bases). The CDR3 is 14 amino acids. Per germline, CDR1 SEHNR and CDR2 FQNEAQ (reference sequence). Between the trimmed V and J ends, which lost 6 bases and 4 bases, there was a span of 15 bases. This chain's CDR3 is CASSNDGQSYGYTF. In DNA, the CDR3 is TGTGCCAGCAGTAACGACGGACAGAGCTATGGCTACACCTTC.

On this clonotype itself: The germline gene is not matched at one end of the junction; a read error may be the cause. This chain joins TRBV28 and TRBJ1-5; unclear D gene. Looked up from germline, CDR1 is MDHEN and CDR2 is SYDVKM. CDR3 length equals 13 residues. The CDR3 region has the DNA TGTGCCAGCAGTTTGGGCAGCAAACAGCCCCAGCATTTT. Translating gives CASSLGSKQPQHF.